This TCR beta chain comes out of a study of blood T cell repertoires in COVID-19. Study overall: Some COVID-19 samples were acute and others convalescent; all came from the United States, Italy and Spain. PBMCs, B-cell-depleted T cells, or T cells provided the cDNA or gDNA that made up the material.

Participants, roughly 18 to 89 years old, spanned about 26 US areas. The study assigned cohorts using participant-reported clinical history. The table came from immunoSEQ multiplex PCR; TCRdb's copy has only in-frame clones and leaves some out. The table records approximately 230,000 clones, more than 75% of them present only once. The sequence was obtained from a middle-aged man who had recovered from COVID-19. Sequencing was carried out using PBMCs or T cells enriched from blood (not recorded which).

CDR3 nucleotides: TGTGCCACCAGCAGAGATCCTAGCGGGAGTATCAACGAGCAGTACTTC. This gives the protein CATSRDPSGSINEQYF. This chain joins TRBV15 and TRBJ2-7, with 10 bases identical to TRBD2. This CDR3 has 16 amino acids. CDR1 and CDR2 from the germline V gene are LNHNV and YYDKDF (reference sequence). J was trimmed by 5 bases and V by 0 bases; bases with no gene match: 7.